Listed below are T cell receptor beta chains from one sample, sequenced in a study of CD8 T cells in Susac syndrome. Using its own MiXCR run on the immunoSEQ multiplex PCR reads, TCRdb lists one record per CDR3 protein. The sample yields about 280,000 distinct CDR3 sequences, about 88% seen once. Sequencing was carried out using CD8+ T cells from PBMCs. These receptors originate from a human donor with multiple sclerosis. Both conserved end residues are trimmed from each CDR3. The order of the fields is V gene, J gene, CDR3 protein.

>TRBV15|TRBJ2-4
ATSASRGGVQNIQY
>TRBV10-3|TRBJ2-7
AIALPGGSYEQY
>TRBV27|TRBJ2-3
ASSPSDRGKTDTQY
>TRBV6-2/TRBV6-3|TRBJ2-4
ASTTRGASKNIQY
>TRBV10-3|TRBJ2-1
AIRLAESSYNEQF
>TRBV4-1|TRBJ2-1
ASSQENMASGTDEQF
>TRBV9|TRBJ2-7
ASSVGKYPYEQY
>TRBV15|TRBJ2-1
ATSRVRQGAPPEQF
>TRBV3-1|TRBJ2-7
ASSQDEAGHEQY
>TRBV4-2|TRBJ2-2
ASSRAGTSKAGELF
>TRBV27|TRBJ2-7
ASRDISYEQY
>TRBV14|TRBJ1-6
ASSQFWDLSYNSPLH
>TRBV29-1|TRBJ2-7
SVDGGSYEQY
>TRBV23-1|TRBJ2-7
ASSQQPPWRDEQY
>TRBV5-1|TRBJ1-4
ASSLDRLNEKLF
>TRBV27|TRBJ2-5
ASSSASRTSGSVTQY
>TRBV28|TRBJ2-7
ASSLRGGALGQY
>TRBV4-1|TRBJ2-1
ASSQLDTDRALPYNEQF
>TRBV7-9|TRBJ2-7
ASSLGASPPSYEQY
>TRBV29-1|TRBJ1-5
SVGRDNQPQH
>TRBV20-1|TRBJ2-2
VWGVPGELF
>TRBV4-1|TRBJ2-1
AAGLAGGPFNEQF
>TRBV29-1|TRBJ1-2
SVEGSTRGDGYT
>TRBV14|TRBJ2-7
ASSQALLRDNTYEQY
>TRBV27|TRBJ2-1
ASTPWVGGRFPQF
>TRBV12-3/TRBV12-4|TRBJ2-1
ASTSGRAGNEQF
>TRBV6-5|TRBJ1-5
ASSYSIRNQPQH
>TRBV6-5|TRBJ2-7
ASSSFTESSYEQY
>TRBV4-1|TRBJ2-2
ASSQGPPGELF
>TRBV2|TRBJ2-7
ASSFPRVSYEQY
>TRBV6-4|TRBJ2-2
ASSAGLPFTGELF
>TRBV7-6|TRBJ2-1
ASSRTSGYNEQF
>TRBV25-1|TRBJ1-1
ASEGRSTEAF
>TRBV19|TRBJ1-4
ASRKTGTGPEKLF
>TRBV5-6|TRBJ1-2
ASSWTSYGYT
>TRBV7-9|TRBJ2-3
ASSLGSTDTQY
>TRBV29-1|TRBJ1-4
SVVMEWPEKLF
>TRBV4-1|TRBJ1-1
ASSQTRGRMNTEAF
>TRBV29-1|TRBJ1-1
SVRQGRTEAF
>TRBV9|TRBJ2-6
ASSPSYSGANVLT
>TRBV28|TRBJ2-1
ASKYRGGTYNEQF
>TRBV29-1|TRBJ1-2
SVEGGGKGGYGYT